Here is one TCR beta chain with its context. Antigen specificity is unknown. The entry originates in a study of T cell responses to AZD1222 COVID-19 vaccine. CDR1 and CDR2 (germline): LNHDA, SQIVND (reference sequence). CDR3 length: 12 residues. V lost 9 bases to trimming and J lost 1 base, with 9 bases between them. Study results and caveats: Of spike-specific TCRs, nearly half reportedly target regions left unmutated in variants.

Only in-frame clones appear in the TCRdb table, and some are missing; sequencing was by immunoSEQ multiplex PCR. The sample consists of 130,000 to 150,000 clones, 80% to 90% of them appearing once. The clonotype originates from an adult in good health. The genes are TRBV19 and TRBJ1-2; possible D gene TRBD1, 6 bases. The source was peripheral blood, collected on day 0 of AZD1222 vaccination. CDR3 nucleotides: TGTGCCAGCAGGGACATTAACTATGGCTACACCTTC. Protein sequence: CASRDINYGYTF.